The rows below give T cell receptor beta chains drawn from one sample of a study of beta chain features in type 1 diabetes. The protocol was immunoSEQ multiplex PCR, while the TCRdb copy is restricted to in-frame clones and leaves out a portion. Here the sample spans some 270,000 clones, 11% being singletons. Sequences were obtained from naive CD4+ T cells from blood. All receptors derive from a young man with type 1 diabetes. CDR3s include the opening cysteine and the closing phenylalanine or tryptophan. A D gene is named only where the DNA matches it firmly. Where a row states a size, it is once, few, many or the class of an expanded clone; other rows omit it.

v_call	clone_size	cdr3_length	j_call	d_call	cdr3_nt	cdr3_aa
TRBV5-6	NA	14	TRBJ1-2	TRBD1	TGTGCCAGCAGCCGGGGACAGCCTTACTATGGCTACACCTTC	CASSRGQPYYGYTF
TRBV2	NA	14	TRBJ1-2	TRBD1	TGTGCCAGCAGTGAAAGGGACAGGAGCTATGGCTACACCTTC	CASSERDRSYGYTF
TRBV20-1	NA	11	TRBJ2-5	NA	TGCAGTGCTAGACCGCGCCAGACCCAGTACTTC	CSARPRQTQYF
TRBV19	NA	16	TRBJ2-1	TRBD1	TGTGCCAGTAGTCCCTCACAGGGGTCCAATTACAATGAGCAGTTCTTC	CASSPSQGSNYNEQFF
TRBV4-1	few	15	TRBJ2-2	TRBD2	TGCGCCAGCAGCCACCTAGGGACTAGGGGTCGGGAGCTGTTTTTT	CASSHLGTRGRELFF
TRBV5-6	few	14	TRBJ2-7	NA	TGTGCCAGCAGCGTGGTCGGAACTAACTACGAGCAGTACTTC	CASSVVGTNYEQYF
TRBV7-3	few	13	TRBJ2-5	NA	TGTGCCAGCAGCTTAAACTTCCAAGAGACCCAGTACTTC	CASSLNFQETQYF
TRBV29-1	few	13	TRBJ1-1	NA	TGCAGCGGGATGGTTGGGCCAAACACTGAAGCTTTCTTT	CSGMVGPNTEAFF
TRBV15	NA	14	TRBJ1-3	NA	TGTGCCACCAGCAGAGAGTTATCTGGAAACACCATATATTTT	CATSRELSGNTIYF
TRBV10-3	NA	15	TRBJ1-3	NA	TGTGCCACCGTGCGGGATGAGGTGGCAGGAAACACCATATATTTT	CATVRDEVAGNTIYF
TRBV5-1	few	13	TRBJ2-5	NA	TGCGCCAGCAGCTTGGGGGCAAAAGAGACCCAGTACTTC	CASSLGAKETQYF
TRBV5-1	NA	16	TRBJ2-4	TRBD2	TGCGCCAGCAGCTTGGCGGGGGGACTAGCCAAAAACATTCAGTACTTC	CASSLAGGLAKNIQYF
TRBV5-4	NA	15	TRBJ2-7	NA	TGTGCCAGCAGCTTAGTACACAGGACGCCTGGCGAGCAGTACTTC	CASSLVHRTPGEQYF
TRBV5-1	NA	15	TRBJ2-7	NA	TGCGCCAGCAGCTTGGCCGTTGGACACTCCTACGAGCAGTACTTC	CASSLAVGHSYEQYF
TRBV6-6	few	16	TRBJ1-5	NA	TGTGCCAGCAGTTACAGTAGAGTACCTAGCAATCAGCCCCAGCATTTT	CASSYSRVPSNQPQHF
TRBV6-5	NA	13	TRBJ1-5	NA	TGTGCCAGCAGACGGGATAGCAATCAGCCCCAGCATTTT	CASRRDSNQPQHF
TRBV7-9	few	14	TRBJ1-5	TRBD1	TGTGCCAGCAGCCCGACAGGGGGCGGTCAGCCCCAGCATTTT	CASSPTGGGQPQHF
TRBV10-3	few	16	TRBJ2-7	TRBD1	TGTGCCATCAGTGAGTCGACCGGGACAGGGGGTTACGAGCAGTACTTC	CAISESTGTGGYEQYF
TRBV5-1	few	15	TRBJ2-5	NA	TGCGCCAGCAGCTTGGACCGCGGGAACCAAGAGACCCAGTACTTC	CASSLDRGNQETQYF
TRBV19	few	14	TRBJ1-2	TRBD1	TGTGCCAGTAGTAGGACAGGAACTAACTATGGCTACACCTTC	CASSRTGTNYGYTF
TRBV9	few	13	TRBJ1-6	NA	TGTGCCAGCAGCGCTCGGTCCAATTCACCCCTCCACTTT	CASSARSNSPLHF
TRBV9	few	14	TRBJ1-1	NA	TGTGCCAGCAGCGTAGTTGGAGTGATCACTGAAGCTTTCTTT	CASSVVGVITEAFF
TRBV5-4	few	15	TRBJ2-7	TRBD1	TGTGCCAGCAGCCCACCGGGACAGGGAACCGGCGAGCAGTACTTC	CASSPPGQGTGEQYF
TRBV6-5	NA	12	TRBJ2-1	NA	TGTGCCAGCTCCCCTGCCAGGGGCAAGCAGTTCTTC	CASSPARGKQFF
TRBV5-1	few	16	TRBJ2-5	TRBD1	TGCGCCAGCAGCTTTATGACAGGGCCCCAATCTGGGGACCAGTACTTC	CASSFMTGPQSGDQYF
TRBV4-3	NA	15	TRBJ2-3	TRBD2	TGCGCCAGCAGCCGGGACGGGGGGAAAGGTGATACGCAGTATTTT	CASSRDGGKGDTQYF
TRBV2	NA	14	TRBJ1-6	TRBD1	TGTGCCAGCAGTGAGTTACAGGGGAATTCACCCCTCCACTTT	CASSELQGNSPLHF
TRBV5-4	NA	15	TRBJ1-6	NA	TGTGCCAGCAGCCGGGGTGGAGTAGTGGGCTCACCCCTCCACTTT	CASSRGGVVGSPLHF
TRBV7-2	NA	16	TRBJ1-5	TRBD1	TGTGCCAGCAGCTTCGACAGGGGGGCAAGCAATCAGCCCCAGCATTTT	CASSFDRGASNQPQHF
TRBV5-1	few	13	TRBJ2-7	NA	TGCGCCAGCAGCTTTGGGCAGGGCGGCGAGCAGTACTTC	CASSFGQGGEQYF
TRBV7-3	NA	15	TRBJ2-5	TRBD1	TGTGCCAGCAGCTCGTCAACAGGGGTCAGGGAGACCCAGTACTTC	CASSSSTGVRETQYF
TRBV28	few	11	TRBJ2-3	NA	TGTGCCAGCAGCATACAGTATACGCAGTATTTT	CASSIQYTQYF
TRBV30	few	11	TRBJ1-2	NA	TGTGCCGCTCGGGAGGGCGAGGGCTCCACCTTC	CAAREGEGSTF
TRBV28	NA	13	TRBJ2-1	TRBD1	TGTGCCAGCAGTCCCCAGAGGACAGGTCATCAGTTCTTC	CASSPQRTGHQFF
TRBV27	NA	17	TRBJ1-5	NA	TGTGCCAGCAGTTTATCGGCCACTTGGACAGTAAATCAGCCCCAGCATTTT	CASSLSATWTVNQPQHF
TRBV4-2	NA	14	TRBJ2-1	NA	TGTGCCAGCAGCCAGAGGGTGACCTACAATGAGCAGTTCTTC	CASSQRVTYNEQFF
TRBV5-1	few	16	TRBJ2-3	NA	TGCGCCAGCAGCCTTTCAACGGGACTTCGCACAGATACGCAGTATTTT	CASSLSTGLRTDTQYF
TRBV7-2	few	12	TRBJ1-1	TRBD1	TGTGCCAGCGGACAGGGGAGCACTGAAGCTTTCTTT	CASGQGSTEAFF
TRBV7-7	NA	15	TRBJ2-2	NA	TGTGCTAGCAGCTGGGGATCGGGGGAAACCGGGGAGCTGTTTTTT	CASSWGSGETGELFF
TRBV28	NA	12	TRBJ1-6	NA	TGTGCCAGCAGATCAGGGAATTCACCCCTCCACTTT	CASRSGNSPLHF
TRBV4-2	NA	16	TRBJ2-7	NA	TGTGCCAGCAGCCCGCCAGAGGGGGACCCTGCCGCCGAGCAGTACTTC	CASSPPEGDPAAEQYF